This T cell receptor beta chain was documented in a study of T-cell memory formation after mild COVID-19. Study findings and constraints: Later expanders leaned CD4+, whereas day 15 to 85 contracting clones were balanced CD4/CD8. Pre-infection memory harbored some responding clones, suggesting cross-reactive memory joined.

The TCR alpha and TCR beta cDNA libraries, bearing sample barcodes and UMIs, were generated by 5'RACE using constant-segment primers. Each CDR3 protein gets one entry after TCRdb re-called the 5' RACE reads with MiXCR. This sample has 550,000 to 600,000 distinct CDR3 sequences, with 20% to 25% found just once. As for this clonotype: The antigen remains undetermined.

V dropped 5 bases and J dropped 5; count of bases not matched to a gene: 5. The CDR3 consists of 13 residues. CDR1 and CDR2 (germline): SGHAT, FQNNGV. Source material: PBMCs or a T cell subset sorted from them (not recorded which). The receptor was derived from an adult woman who had mild COVID-19 (a few samples of this study predate the infection). Cell type and time point are not known. The chain links TRBV11-2 to TRBJ2-5; 7 bases are shared with TRBD2. The CDR3 nucleotides are TGTGCCAGCAGCCCTAGCGGCCCGGAGACCCAGTACTTC. Protein: CASSPSGPETQYF.